This is a list of T cell receptor beta chains from one sample in a study of cytomegalovirus exposure and HLA in healthy donors. The data were produced by immunoSEQ multiplex PCR, yet TCRdb's version contains in-frame clones alone and is incomplete. The data show about 130,000 clones, 65% to 90% seen once. The material sequenced was PBMCs. The receptors originated from a man aged 18 to 30 in good health and CMV-seronegative. The CDR3 runs from the conserved cysteine through the conserved F or W. D genes are given only for firm matches. Size values are once, few and many counts, or a class for expanded clones, and some rows have none.

d_gene,j_gene,len,v_gene,abundance,CDR3aa,CDR3nt
NA,TRBJ2-4,11,TRBV5-1,few,CASSLAGIQYF,TGCGCCAGCAGCTTAGCGGGCATTCAGTACTTC
NA,TRBJ2-7,13,TRBV6-5,NA,CASSYSRGGEQYF,TGTGCCAGCAGCTACTCCAGGGGTGGCGAGCAGTACTTC
NA,TRBJ1-6,17,TRBV7-2,NA,CASSPQRASSYNSPLHF,TGTGCCAGCAGCCCCCAGAGGGCAAGCTCCTATAATTCACCCCTCCACTTT
NA,TRBJ1-6,16,TRBV14,NA,CASSQVGHSYNSPLHF,TGTGCCAGCAGCCAAGTGGGCCACAGCTATAATTCACCCCTCCACTTT
NA,TRBJ2-3,12,TRBV11-2,NA,CASTRSTDTQYF,TGTGCCAGCACGCGGAGCACAGATACGCAGTATTTT
NA,TRBJ1-5,14,TRBV6-5,few,CASSYRGSNQPQHF,TGTGCCAGCAGTTACAGGGGGAGCAATCAGCCCCAGCATTTT
NA,TRBJ2-7,14,TRBV5-8,NA,CASRFWGVSYEQYF,TGTGCCAGCAGGTTTTGGGGGGTGTCCTACGAGCAGTACTTC
NA,TRBJ1-3,16,TRBV5-4,NA,CASSLAGKYTGDTIYF,TGTGCCAGCAGCTTGGCCGGCAAATACACGGGGGACACCATATATTTT
NA,TRBJ1-1,13,TRBV11-1,once,CASSLTRDSEAFF,TGTGCCAGCAGCTTAACTCGGGATTCTGAAGCTTTCTTT
TRBD2,TRBJ2-7,15,TRBV12-5,NA,CASGLVRGSSYEQYF,TGTGCTAGTGGTTTGGTACGCGGGAGCTCCTACGAGCAGTACTTC
TRBD1,TRBJ2-7,16,TRBV28,NA,CASSPAGWDRGVEQYF,TGTGCCAGCAGTCCGGCAGGATGGGACAGGGGAGTCGAGCAGTACTTC
TRBD2,TRBJ2-7,14,TRBV6-1,NA,CASSQSGSSYEQYF,TGTGCCAGCAGCCAAAGCGGGAGCTCCTACGAGCAGTACTTC
NA,TRBJ1-1,16,TRBV10-3,NA,CAISESKTGGHTEAFF,TGTGCCATCAGTGAGTCGAAGACGGGAGGGCACACTGAAGCTTTCTTT
NA,TRBJ1-3,14,TRBV30,NA,CAWGRELSGNTIYF,TGTGCCTGGGGGCGGGAATTAAGTGGAAACACCATATATTTT
TRBD1,TRBJ1-1,17,TRBV4-3,NA,CASSQEPQDRGNTEAFF,TGCGCCAGCAGCCAAGAACCCCAGGACAGGGGGAACACTGAAGCTTTCTTT
NA,TRBJ1-1,12,TRBV7-2,NA,CASSLYRTEAFF,TGTGCCAGCAGCTTATACCGGACTGAAGCTTTCTTT
TRBD2,TRBJ2-1,16,TRBV4-3,few,CASSQDRLAGNNEQFF,TGCGCCAGCAGCCAAGATCGACTAGCGGGGAACAATGAGCAGTTCTTC
NA,TRBJ2-1,15,TRBV5-1,NA,CASSLDGVSGDEQFF,TGCGCCAGCAGCTTGGACGGGGTAAGCGGCGATGAGCAGTTCTTC
TRBD1,TRBJ1-1,14,TRBV5-8,NA,CASRDRRVNTEAFF,TGTGCCAGCAGGGACAGGAGAGTGAACACTGAAGCTTTCTTT
NA,TRBJ1-6,17,TRBV4-3,NA,CASSQGDGGSYNSPLHF,TGCGCCAGCAGCCAAGGGGACGGGGGGTCCTATAATTCACCCCTCCACTTT
NA,TRBJ2-7,17,TRBV9,NA,CASSSPGTSYGAYEQYF,TGTGCCAGCAGCTCACCCGGGACATCATATGGGGCCTACGAGCAGTACTTC
NA,TRBJ1-4,15,TRBV5-1,few,CASSLTGTTNEKLFF,TGCGCCAGCAGCTTGACAGGGACAACTAATGAAAAACTGTTTTTT